The 29 T cell receptor beta chains presented below share a single source sample, sequenced in a study of Graves' ophthalmopathy and Graves' hyperthyroidism. RNA transcripts served as template for amplifying TCR beta CDR3 sequences. HTBI primers were used in a first-round RT-PCR, which preceded a second-round multiplex PCR. TCRdb recomputed calls from the multiplex PCR reads with MiXCR, one row per CDR3 protein. This sample has over a million distinct CDR3 sequences, with less than 45% found just once. The sample comprised peripheral blood or thyroid tissue (not recorded which). These receptors came from an adult man with Graves' hyperthyroidism.

V gene TRBV10-3 combines with J gene TRBJ1-6; 10 bases align to TRBD1. This CDR3 has 13 residues. The V gene's germline CDR1 is ENHRY and CDR2 SYGVKD. Trimming cost V 11 bases and J 11 bases; bases outside gene matches: 9. CDR3 residues: CAGGAGQGTPLHF. In DNA form, the CDR3 reads TGTGCCGGCGGTGCGGGACAGGGGACACCCCTCCACTTT.

The chain is built from TRBV4-1 and TRBJ1-1; D gene unclear. Germline assignment: CDR1 MGHRA and CDR2 YSYEKL. Trimming removed 1 base from V and 7 bases from J, with 4 bases in between. The CDR3 totals 11 residues. This chain's CDR3 is CASSQAYEAFF. CDR3 DNA sequence: TGCGCCAGCAGCCAAGCGTATGAAGCTTTCTTT.

Only a few counts were recorded for this clonotype. A read error is likely, as this CDR3 ends without the conserved phenylalanine or tryptophan. The chain combines TRBV10-1 with TRBJ1-5, with D unresolved. Trimming stripped 5 bases from V and 1 base from J, with 6 bases between. Germline values: CDR1 WNHNN, CDR2 SYGVQD (reference sequence). The length of the CDR3 is 13 residues. The CDR3 protein is CASSLVSNQPQHL. As DNA, the CDR3 is TGCGCCAGCAGTTTAGTCAGCAATCAGCCCCAGCATCTT.

This clonotype was counted between two and nine times. This rearrangement joins TRBV24-1 to TRBJ2-2, with 8 bases that match TRBD1. The CDR3 is 17 amino acids. J lost 1 base, V lost 2 bases, and 5 bases had no gene match. Germline CDR1 KGHDR, CDR2 SFDVKD. CDR3 sequence: CATSDSPGQVNTGELFF. In nucleotides, the CDR3 is TGTGCCACCAGTGATTCCCCGGGACAGGTGAACACCGGGGAGCTGTTTTTT.

This chain joins TRBV10-3 and TRBJ1-2, with D possibly being TRBD1 (6 bases). This CDR3 is built from 15 residues. Trimming stripped 3 bases from V and 4 bases from J, with 15 bases between. Germline V gives CDR1 ENHRY, CDR2 SYGVKD. As DNA, the CDR3 is TGTGCCATCAGTGATTCACAGGGAAAAGGCTATGGCTACACCTTC. As protein: CAISDSQGKGYGYTF.

This clonotype was observed at least ten times. The chain couples TRBV5-1 to TRBJ2-7; perhaps TRBD1 as D (6 bases). There are 15 residues in the CDR3. Germline V gene lookup returns CDR1 SGHRS and CDR2 YFSETQ. V was pared by 0 bases and J by 4 bases, with 14 bases between. For the CDR3, the DNA is TGCGCCAGCAGCTTGGTGGGCAGGGGATCGTACGAGCAGTACTTC. Its protein is CASSLVGRGSYEQYF.

This clonotype was counted at least ten times. The rearrangement joins TRBV7-2 to TRBJ1-4; D may be TRBD1 (5 bases). The CDR3 consists of 15 residues. V was pared by 5 bases and J by 0 bases, with 10 bases between. Germline V gene sequence: CDR1 SGHTA, CDR2 FQGNSA. CDR3 DNA: TGTGCCAGCAGCGCCTCGACAGCAACTAATGAAAAACTGTTTTTT. Amino acids: CASSASTATNEKLFF.

Many counts were recorded for this clonotype. V usage is TRBV10-3 and J usage is TRBJ2-6; possible D gene TRBD1, 6 bases. The V and J ends lost 8 bases and 0 bases respectively, with 14 bases between them. This CDR3 is built from 16 residues. Germline V CDR1 and CDR2: ENHRY, SYGVKD. The CDR3 region has the DNA TGTGCCATCCGCATTACAGGGATCTCTGGGGCCAACGTCCTGACTTTC. Residues: CAIRITGISGANVLTF.

In its sample, this clonotype was seen many times. The rearrangement joins TRBV10-2 to TRBJ1-1; 9 bases are shared with TRBD1. This CDR3 is built from 14 residues. Germline values: CDR1 WSHSY, CDR2 SAAADI. The V segment lost 5 bases and the J segment 1 base; nucleotides outside the gene matches: 2. CDR3: CASSNRGPNTEAFF. CDR3 sequence (DNA): TGCGCCAGCAGTAACAGGGGGCCGAACACTGAAGCTTTCTTT.

In this sample, this clonotype turned up many times. The chain joins TRBV7-2 to TRBJ1-1; D unclear. CDR1 is SGHTA and CDR2 is FQGNSA in the germline V gene. Deletions cut 1 base from V and 1 base from J, with 7 bases between. The CDR3 spans 14 residues. CDR3 in amino acids: CASSLVSGNTEAFF. Written as DNA, the CDR3 is TGTGCCAGCAGCTTAGTTTCGGGGAACACTGAAGCTTTCTTT. The full variable domain, completed using reference TRBV7-2 and TRBJ1-1, is GAGVSQSPSNKVTEKGKDVELRCDPISGHTALYWYRQSLGQGLEFLIYFQGNSAPDKSGLPSDRFSAERTGGSVSTLTIQRTQQEDSAVYLCASSLVSGNTEAFFGQGTRLTVV.

This rearrangement joins TRBV15 to TRBJ1-5; D remains unclear. The CDR3 contains 14 residues. Germline-derived CDR1 and CDR2 are LNHNV and YYDKDF (reference sequence). V was shortened by 5 bases and J by 2 bases, with 10 bases between the two germline ends. The CDR3: CATSPSGGNQPQHF. The CDR3 DNA reads TGTGCCACCAGCCCCAGCGGGGGCAATCAGCCCCAGCATTTT.

This clonotype was detected a few times. The V gene is TRBV7-9, the J gene TRBJ1-1, with D unclear. Germline V CDR1 and CDR2: SEHNR, FQNEAQ (reference sequence). The CDR3 spans 13 residues. Deletions cut 5 bases from V and 5 bases from J, with 12 bases between. This CDR3 reads CASSPAAKTEAFF. The DNA for the CDR3 is TGTGCCAGCAGCCCGGCGGCCAAAACTGAAGCTTTCTTT.

This clonotype was picked up many times. The chain combines TRBV6-1 with TRBJ2-5, with unresolved D. Germline loops: CDR1 MNHNS, CDR2 SASEGT. This CDR3 is built from 13 residues. V was trimmed by 3 bases and J by 8 bases, leaving 13 bases between them. As DNA, the CDR3 is TGTGCCAGCAGTGATTCGCTGGCAGGAACCCAGTACTTC. This translates into CASSDSLAGTQYF.

This clonotype was observed a few times. The chain employs TRBV20-1 and TRBJ2-7; D may be TRBD2 (6 bases). V lost 3 bases, J lost 3 bases, and 12 bases lay in between. The germline gives CDR1 DFQATT, CDR2 SNEGSKA (reference sequence). There are 13 residues in the CDR3. The CDR3 DNA sequence: TGCAGTGCTAGTCCCCTCGGGGGCTACGAGCAGTACTTC. Translating it yields CSASPLGGYEQYF.

This clonotype appeared a single time. V and J are TRBV7-2 and TRBJ1-2; the match to TRBD1 covers 8 bases. CDR3 length equals 15 residues. J gave up 6 bases and V 5 bases, and 11 bases lay outside the gene matches. Germline CDR1 SGHTA, CDR2 FQGNSA. The CDR3 sequence is CASSTSWTGHHGYTF. CDR3 nucleotide sequence: TGTGCCAGCAGCACCTCTTGGACAGGGCACCATGGCTACACCTTC.

The chain recombines TRBV11-3 with TRBJ1-5; 10 bases line up with TRBD1. Germline CDR1 reads SGHNT; CDR2 reads YENEEA. The CDR3 length is 16 residues. Unmatched junction bases numbered 6, after V lost 3 bases and J lost 4 bases. The CDR3 sequence is CASSLGQGWRNQPQHF. CDR3 coding DNA: TGTGCCAGCAGCTTGGGACAGGGGTGGCGTAATCAGCCCCAGCATTTT.

To note about this clonotype: In this CDR3 the conserved last residue, phenylalanine or tryptophan, is missing, so a read error is likely. The chain employs TRBV7-9 and TRBJ2-5; no clear D. Looked up from germline, CDR1 is SEHNR and CDR2 is FQNEAQ (reference sequence). V dropped 3 bases and J dropped 10 bases, with 0 bases sitting between them. The CDR3 runs 8 residues. CDR3 loop: CASSFQYY. The DNA of the CDR3 is TGTGCCAGCAGCTTCCAGTACTAC.

This clonotype occurred a few times. The chain combines TRBV20-1 with TRBJ2-7; 9 bases line up with TRBD1. The CDR3 spans 15 residues. Germline-derived CDR1 and CDR2 are DFQATT and SNEGSKA (reference sequence). V was pared by 0 bases and J by 5 bases, with 8 bases of the junction left unmatched. The chain's CDR3 is CSARDRGQGLNEQYF. CDR3 in DNA: TGCAGTGCTAGAGATCGAGGACAGGGGCTCAACGAGCAGTACTTC.

The V call is TRBV9, the J call TRBJ2-5, with a tentative D call TRBD2 (5 bases). CDR3 size: 14 residues. The V end was cut by 1 base, the J end by 0 bases, with 7 bases between. Germline-derived CDR1 and CDR2 are SGDLS and YYNGEE. Here the CDR3 reads CASSVRGDQETQYF. CDR3 in DNA: TGTGCCAGCAGCGTACGGGGAGACCAAGAGACCCAGTACTTC.

The gene calls are TRBV30 and TRBJ1-6, with D unresolved. Trimming took 3 bases from V and 7 from J, leaving 13 bases between them. Germline V CDR1 and CDR2: GTSNPN, SVGIG (reference sequence). The CDR3 totals 14 residues. The CDR3 spells CAWRSGAPNSPLHF. The CDR3 bases are TGTGCCTGGAGGAGCGGAGCACCGAATTCACCCCTCCACTTT.

In its sample, this clonotype was seen many times. The genes are TRBV19 and TRBJ2-7, with D perhaps given as TRBD1 or TRBD2 (6 bases each). The CDR3 spans 15 residues. Germline V gives CDR1 LNHDA, CDR2 SQIVND (reference sequence). The V end was cut by 5 bases, the J end by 2 bases, with 16 bases between. The DNA of the CDR3 is TGTGCCAGTAGTGGGGGGCCGGACGCCACCTACGAGCAGTACTTC. Its protein is CASSGGPDATYEQYF.

This clonotype occurred once. The V and J genes are TRBV28 and TRBJ1-3, with 7 positions matching TRBD1. The CDR3 extends over 16 amino acids. The V and J ends lost 2 bases and 4 bases, in that order; junction bases with no gene match: 8. In germline, CDR1 is MDHEN, CDR2 SYDVKM. CDR3 bases: TGTGCCAGCAGTTTAGTGGTCCAGGGGGGCGGAAACACCATATATTTT. It translates to CASSLVVQGGGNTIYF.

The V gene is TRBV6-6, the J gene TRBJ1-2; D is possibly TRBD1 (5 bases). CDR3 length: 12 residues. V was clipped by 6 bases and J by 7 bases, with 12 bases between them. Germline values: CDR1 MNHNY, CDR2 SVGAGI (reference sequence). In DNA, the CDR3 is TGTGCCAGCAGCCGGGGGTTCTCTGGCTACACCTTC. Residues: CASSRGFSGYTF.

This clonotype was recorded a few times. This chain uses TRBV4-1 with TRBJ2-5; D may correspond to TRBD1 or TRBD2 (7 bases each). CDR3 length: 16 amino acids. Germline assignment: CDR1 MGHRA and CDR2 YSYEKL. V was cut by 1 base and J by 2 bases, with 14 bases left in between. Written as DNA, the CDR3 is TGCGCCAGCAGCCAAGTGGAAGCGGGACAGCAAGAGACCCAGTACTTC. It encodes CASSQVEAGQQETQYF.

This chain links TRBV15 with TRBJ1-6; D gene ambiguous. The ends were cut back, 1 base at V and 6 bases at J, with 7 bases in the middle. The CDR3 length is 14 residues. Per germline, CDR1 LNHNV and CDR2 YYDKDF (reference sequence). CDR3 sequence (DNA): TGTGCCACCAGCAGAGCGGTCAGTAATTCACCCCTCCACTTT. Its translation: CATSRAVSNSPLHF.

The chain links TRBV10-3 to TRBJ1-5; D might be TRBD1 (5 bases). Trimming left V 3 bases short and J 2 bases short, with 14 bases between. The CDR3 runs 16 residues. Germline V lookup: CDR1 ENHRY, CDR2 SYGVKD. The CDR3 spells CAISDPAAGRNQPQHF. Here the CDR3 DNA reads TGTGCCATCAGTGACCCGGCGGCAGGGCGCAATCAGCCCCAGCATTTT.

This clonotype was counted only a few times. Here the CDR3 reads CASSLELPLQEAEAFF. The CDR3 DNA follows: TGCGCCAGCAGCTTGGAGCTACCCTTACAGGAGGCTGAAGCTTTCTTT. This chain links TRBV5-1 with TRBJ1-1; D is perhaps TRBD1 (5 bases). V was pared by 0 bases and J by 6 bases, with 18 bases between. This CDR3 is 16 amino acids long. The germline V gene encodes CDR1 SGHRS and CDR2 YFSETQ.

This clonotype has just a few counts. V gene TRBV10-3 combines with J gene TRBJ1-1; unclear D gene. The CDR3 runs to 11 residues. Deletions cut 6 bases from V and 8 bases from J, with 10 bases between. From germline, CDR1 is ENHRY and CDR2 SYGVKD. The CDR3 spells CAIRTSAEAFF. CDR3 nucleotides: TGTGCCATCAGAACGTCCGCGGAAGCTTTCTTT.

This chain joins TRBV12-3 or TRBV12-4 and TRBJ1-4; D is ambiguous. V lost 5 bases to trimming and J lost 8 bases, with 9 bases between them. The CDR3 spans 12 residues. Written as DNA, the CDR3 is TGTGCCAGCAGTCGAAAAAGGGAAAAACTGTTTTTT. Translating it yields CASSRKREKLFF.